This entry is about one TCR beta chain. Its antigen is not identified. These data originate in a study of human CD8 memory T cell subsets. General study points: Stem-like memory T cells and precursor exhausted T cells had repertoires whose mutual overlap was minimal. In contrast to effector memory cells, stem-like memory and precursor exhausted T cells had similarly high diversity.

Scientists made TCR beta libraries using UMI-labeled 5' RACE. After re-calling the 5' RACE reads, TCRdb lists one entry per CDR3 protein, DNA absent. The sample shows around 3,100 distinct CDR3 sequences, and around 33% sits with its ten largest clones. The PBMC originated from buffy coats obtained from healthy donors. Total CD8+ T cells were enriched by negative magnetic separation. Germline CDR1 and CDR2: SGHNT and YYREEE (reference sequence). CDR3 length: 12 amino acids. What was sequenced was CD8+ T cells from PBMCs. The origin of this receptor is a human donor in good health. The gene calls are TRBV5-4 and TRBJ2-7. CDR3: CASSLVGYEQYF.